This T cell receptor beta chain appears in the sequencing data of a study of T cells after yellow fever vaccination. 5'RACE template switching added a universal primer site and UMIs to TCR cDNA. TCRdb processed the 5' RACE reads anew with MiXCR; each CDR3 protein has one entry. The data show roughly 310,000 distinct CDR3 sequences, approximately 9% seen once. The study's findings and limits: Weaker, the secondary response peaked sooner, at day 5 versus 15. Clonotypes found in both CD4 and CD8 compartments made up a small share. Abundant clonotypes from the bulk population could have been carried over as contaminants into FACS-sorted repertoires.

This clonotype was recorded many times. Its antigen is currently unknown. V gave up 4 bases and J gave up 7 bases, with 13 bases separating them. The length of the CDR3 is 13 residues. Germline V gene sequence: CDR1 SQVTM, CDR2 ANQGSEA. This chain joins TRBV29-1 and TRBJ1-4; unclear D gene. The clonotype was recovered from a man between 18 and 35 years old who received the YFV17D yellow fever vaccine. The specimen was PBMCs, collected on the day of the first yellow fever vaccination. CDR3 in DNA: TGCAGCGTTGGAGAGAAACCCTTTGAAAAACTGTTTTTT. As protein: CSVGEKPFEKLFF.